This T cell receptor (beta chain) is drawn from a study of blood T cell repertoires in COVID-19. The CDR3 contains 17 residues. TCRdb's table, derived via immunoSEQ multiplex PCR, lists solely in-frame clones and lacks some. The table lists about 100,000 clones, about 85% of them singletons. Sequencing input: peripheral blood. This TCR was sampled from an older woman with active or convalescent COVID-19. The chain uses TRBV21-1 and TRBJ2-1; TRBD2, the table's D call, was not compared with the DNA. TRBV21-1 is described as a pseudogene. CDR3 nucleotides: TGTGCCAGCAGCAAGCGGGCAGGCCCAAGCTCCTACAATGAGCAGTTCTTC. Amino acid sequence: CASSKRAGPSSYNEQFF.